The rows below give T cell receptor beta chains drawn from one sample of a study of blood T cells in healthy people across ages. One entry per CDR3 protein, called by TCRdb with MiXCR from the 5' RACE reads. Found here are approximately 810,000 distinct CDR3 sequences, 25% to 30% of them singletons; the top ten hold around a sixth. The material sequenced was blood. The source is an elderly woman in good health. Both conserved end residues are part of each CDR3. The order of the fields is CDR3 length, D gene, J gene, clone size, V gene, CDR3 DNA, CDR3 protein. A D gene is named only where the DNA matches it firmly. A clone size is listed for some rows: how often the clone was seen (once, few, many), or a class if it is expanded.

>15|-|TRBJ2-7|-|TRBV6-1
TGTGCCAGCAGTGAAGCCCCGGGCGCTACCTACGAGCAGTACTTC
CASSEAPGATYEQYF
>15|TRBD1|TRBJ2-5|many|TRBV6-2/TRBV6-3
TGTGCCAGCCACGGACAGGGAAGGGTTCAAGAGACCCAGTACTTC
CASHGQGRVQETQYF
>15|TRBD1|TRBJ1-5|-|TRBV20-1
TGCAGTGCTGCCCCTGGACAGGGGTTCAATCAGCCCCAGCATTTT
CSAAPGQGFNQPQHF
>17|-|TRBJ2-5|many|TRBV5-6
TGTGCCAGCAGCTTGGGGGGGCGATCCAAGTACCAAGAGACCCAGTACTTC
CASSLGGRSKYQETQYF
>17|TRBD1|TRBJ1-2|-|TRBV7-2
TGTGCCAGCAGCTTAGACTGGGACAGGGCGAGCTACTATGGCTACACCTTC
CASSLDWDRASYYGYTF
>13|-|TRBJ1-2|-|TRBV20-1
TGCAGTGCTAGAGGAACAGCCGACGTTGGCTACACCTTC
CSARGTADVGYTF
>16|TRBD2|TRBJ2-3|-|TRBV7-6
TGTGCCAGCAGCTTAGTGGGGGGACTAGCGACAGATACGCAGTATTTT
CASSLVGGLATDTQYF
>15|-|TRBJ2-3|few|TRBV7-9
TGTGCCAGCAGCCCGGCCGGGGCTGGGGGAGATACGCAGTATTTT
CASSPAGAGGDTQYF
>13|TRBD2|TRBJ2-5|-|TRBV7-2
TGTGCCAGCAGCCCGCTAGCGGACAATGAGCAGTACTTC
CASSPLADNEQYF
>15|TRBD2|TRBJ2-3|-|TRBV11-2
TGTGCCAGCAGTCTAGTGGCTGGGGGGGGAGATACGCAGTATTTT
CASSLVAGGGDTQYF
>16|TRBD2|TRBJ2-1|many|TRBV20-1
TGCAGTGCTAGGAGACTAGCGATGAGCTCCTACAATGAGCAGTTCTTC
CSARRLAMSSYNEQFF
>14|-|TRBJ2-7|-|TRBV20-1
TGCAGTGCTAGTCCCACCTCGAACAATTACGAGCAGTACTTC
CSASPTSNNYEQYF
>14|TRBD1|TRBJ1-2|few|TRBV3-1
TGTGCCAGCAGCCTTGCCCAGGGGGCCATCGGCTACACCTTC
CASSLAQGAIGYTF
>13|-|TRBJ1-1|few|TRBV2
TGTGCCAGCAGTGAATCCCCTATAACTGAAGCTTTCTTT
CASSESPITEAFF
>12|-|TRBJ2-7|-|TRBV7-2
TGTGCCAGCAGCTTAGCGGGTGTCGAGCAGTACTTC
CASSLAGVEQYF
>15|-|TRBJ1-4|-|TRBV5-4
TGTGCCAGCAGCTTGGGGGGGGCCTTCGGTGAAAAACTGTTTTTT
CASSLGGAFGEKLFF
>17|-|TRBJ2-1|-|TRBV7-9
TGTGCCAGCAGCTTAAGCACCTCCACGGCAGGGCCCAATGAGCAGTTCTTC
CASSLSTSTAGPNEQFF
>15|-|TRBJ1-5|many|TRBV6-2/TRBV6-3
TGTGCCAGCGCATCAGGGACCGTGGGCAATCAGCCCCAGCATTTT
CASASGTVGNQPQHF
>14|-|TRBJ2-2|few|TRBV20-1
TGCAGTGCTGCAGGGAATGGAGGGGCCGGGGAGCTGTTTTTT
CSAAGNGGAGELFF
>17|-|TRBJ2-4|many|TRBV6-2/TRBV6-3
TGTGCCAGCAGTTTTAGGACCTCACACATCGGACGGGACATTCAGTACTTC
CASSFRTSHIGRDIQYF
>15|-|TRBJ1-1|few|TRBV15
TGTGCCACCAGCAGAGATAGGGGCAGGGCGACTGAAGCTTTCTTT
CATSRDRGRATEAFF
>12|-|TRBJ1-5|many|TRBV20-1
TGCAGTGCTTCGACGGGGGGACAGCCCCAGCATTTT
CSASTGGQPQHF
>12|-|TRBJ2-1|many|TRBV10-3
TGTGCCATCAGTGGGGCGGGGATGGAGCAGTTCTTC
CAISGAGMEQFF
>13|-|TRBJ2-3|-|TRBV21-1
TGTGCAGGCAAGGGATCGGGAGGTGATACGCAGTATTTT
CAGKGSGGDTQYF
>14|-|TRBJ2-5|few|TRBV30
TGTGCCTGGAGTGTGGCGGCCCTCCAAGAGACCCAGTACTTC
CAWSVAALQETQYF
>13|-|TRBJ1-5|many|TRBV7-9
TGTGCCAGCAGCTTAGGGGACCGTCAGCCCCAGCATTTT
CASSLGDRQPQHF
>15|TRBD1|TRBJ2-2|-|TRBV2
TGTGCCAGCAAACTACTGGGACAGGGGTCTGGGGAGCTGTTTTTT
CASKLLGQGSGELFF
>15|-|TRBJ1-2|many|TRBV7-2
TGTGCCAGCAGCCCGCCAGACAGGCAACCTTATGGCTACACCTTC
CASSPPDRQPYGYTF
>16|TRBD1|TRBJ2-4|many|TRBV6-5
TGTGCCAGCAGCTACGCGGGACAGGGAACCAAAAACATTCAGTACTTC
CASSYAGQGTKNIQYF
>15|-|TRBJ2-1|-|TRBV6-2/TRBV6-3
TGTGTCAGCACCCCGGGACGGGGGCGTGTCAATGAGCAGTTCTTC
CVSTPGRGRVNEQFF
>13|-|TRBJ1-6|-|TRBV7-9
TGTGCCAGCAGCGCGGGGATCACATCACCCCTCCACTTT
CASSAGITSPLHF